This T cell receptor beta chain stems from a study of cytomegalovirus exposure and HLA in healthy donors. PCR amplification relied on 60 Vbeta primers (plus 13 Jbeta primers). Sequencing used immunoSEQ multiplex PCR; TCRdb keeps in-frame clones, though not all of them. The sample includes about 34,000 clones, around nine tenths of them seen just once. The junction had 5 bases not matched to a gene; V was cut back by 4 bases and J by 2 bases. Germline V lookup: CDR1 SGHNT, CDR2 YYREEE (reference sequence). The CDR3 has 15 amino acids. The gene calls are TRBV5-4 and TRBJ1-2; TRBD1 matches 10 bases. The source material was PBMCs. The TCR was taken from a boy between 10 and 17 years old in good health and CMV-seronegative. As DNA, the CDR3 is TGTGCCAGCAGCACACGGACAGGGGGAAACTATGGCTACACCTTC. This sequence encodes CASSTRTGGNYGYTF.